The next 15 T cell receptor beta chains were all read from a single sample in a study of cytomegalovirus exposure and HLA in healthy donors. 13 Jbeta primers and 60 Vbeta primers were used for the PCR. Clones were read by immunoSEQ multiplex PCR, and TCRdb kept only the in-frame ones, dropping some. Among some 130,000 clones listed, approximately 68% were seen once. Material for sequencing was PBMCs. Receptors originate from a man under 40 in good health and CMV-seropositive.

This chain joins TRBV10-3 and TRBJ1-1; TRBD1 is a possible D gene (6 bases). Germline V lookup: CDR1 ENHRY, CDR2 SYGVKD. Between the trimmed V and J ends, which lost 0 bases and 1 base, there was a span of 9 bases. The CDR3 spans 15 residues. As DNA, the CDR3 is TGTGCCATCAGTGAGTCCGGGACAAAGAACACTGAAGCTTTCTTT. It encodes CAISESGTKNTEAFF.

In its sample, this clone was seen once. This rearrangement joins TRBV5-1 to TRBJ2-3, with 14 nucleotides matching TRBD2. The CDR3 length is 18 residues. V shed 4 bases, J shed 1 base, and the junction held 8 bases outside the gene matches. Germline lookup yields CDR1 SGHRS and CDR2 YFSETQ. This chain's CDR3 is CASSPGLAGVSGTDTQYF. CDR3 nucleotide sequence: TGCGCCAGCAGCCCGGGACTAGCGGGAGTATCTGGCACAGATACGCAGTATTTT.

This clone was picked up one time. CDR3 residues: CASSPPGGDTIYF. The CDR3 DNA is TGTGCCAGCAGCCCACCCGGGGGGGACACCATATATTTT. The rearrangement uses TRBV7-3 and TRBJ1-3; possibly TRBD1 for D (5 bases). Per the germline V gene, CDR1 is SGHTA and CDR2 is FQGTGA. V was pared by 5 bases and J by 8 bases, with 13 bases between. The CDR3 totals 13 residues.

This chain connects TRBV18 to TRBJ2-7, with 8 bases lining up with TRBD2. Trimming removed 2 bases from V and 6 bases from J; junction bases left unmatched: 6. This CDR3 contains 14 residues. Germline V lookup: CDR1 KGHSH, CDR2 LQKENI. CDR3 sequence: CASSPTRLATEQYF. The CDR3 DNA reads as TGTGCCAGCTCACCAACGCGACTAGCGACCGAGCAGTACTTC.

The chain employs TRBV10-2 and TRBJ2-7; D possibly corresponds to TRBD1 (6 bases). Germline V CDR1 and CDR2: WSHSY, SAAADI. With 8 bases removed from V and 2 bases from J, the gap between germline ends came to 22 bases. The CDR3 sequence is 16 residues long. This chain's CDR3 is CASLDPSRAGAYEQYF. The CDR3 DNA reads TGCGCCAGCCTGGACCCGAGTAGAGCAGGGGCCTACGAGCAGTACTTC.

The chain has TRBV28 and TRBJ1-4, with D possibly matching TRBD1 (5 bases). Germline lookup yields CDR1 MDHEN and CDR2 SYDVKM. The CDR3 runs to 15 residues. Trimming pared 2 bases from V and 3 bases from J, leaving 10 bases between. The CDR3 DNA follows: TGTGCCAGCAGTTTAAGGGGATCGGCTAATGAAAAACTGTTTTTT. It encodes CASSLRGSANEKLFF.

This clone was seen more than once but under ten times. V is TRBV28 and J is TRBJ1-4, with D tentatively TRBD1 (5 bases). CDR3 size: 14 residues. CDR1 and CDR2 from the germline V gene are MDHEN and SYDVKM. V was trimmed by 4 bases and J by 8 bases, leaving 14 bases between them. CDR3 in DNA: TGTGCCAGCAGTTCACAGGATCGCCGAGAAAAACTGTTTTTT. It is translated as CASSSQDRREKLFF.

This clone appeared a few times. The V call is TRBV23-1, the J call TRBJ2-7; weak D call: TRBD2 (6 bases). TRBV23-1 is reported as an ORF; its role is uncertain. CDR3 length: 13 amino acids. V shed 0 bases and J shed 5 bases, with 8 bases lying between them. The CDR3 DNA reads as TGCGCCAGCAGTCAATCAGGCGGGGACGAGCAGTACTTC. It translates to CASSQSGGDEQYF.

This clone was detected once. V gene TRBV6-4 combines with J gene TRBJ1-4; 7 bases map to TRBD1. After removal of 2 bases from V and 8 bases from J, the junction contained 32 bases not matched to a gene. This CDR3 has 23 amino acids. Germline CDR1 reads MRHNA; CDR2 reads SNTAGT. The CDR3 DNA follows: TGTGCCAGCAGTGACCCCGACAGGGCCCGACTCCCGGGACACCTAGGATCGAAAGAAAAACTGTTTTTT. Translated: CASSDPDRARLPGHLGSKEKLFF.

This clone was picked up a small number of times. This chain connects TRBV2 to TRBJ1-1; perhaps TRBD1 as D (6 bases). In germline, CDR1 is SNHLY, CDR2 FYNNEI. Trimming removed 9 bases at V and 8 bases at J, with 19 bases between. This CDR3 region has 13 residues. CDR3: CASFRTAVGEAFF. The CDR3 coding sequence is TGTGCCAGTTTCCGGACAGCGGTCGGAGAAGCTTTCTTT.

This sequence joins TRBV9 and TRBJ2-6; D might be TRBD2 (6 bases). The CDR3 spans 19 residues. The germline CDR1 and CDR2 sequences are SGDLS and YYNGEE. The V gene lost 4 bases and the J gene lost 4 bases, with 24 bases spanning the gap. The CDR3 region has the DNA TGTGCCAGCAGCCCGGAGGGTCTTTTAATTAGATTAGGGGCCAACGTCCTGACTTTC. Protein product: CASSPEGLLIRLGANVLTF. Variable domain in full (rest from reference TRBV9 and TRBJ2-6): DSGVTQTPKHLITATGQRVTLRCSPRSGDLSVYWYQQSLDQGLQFLIQYYNGEERAKGNILERFSAQQFPDLHSELNLSSLELGDSALYFCASSPEGLLIRLGANVLTFGAGSRLTVL.

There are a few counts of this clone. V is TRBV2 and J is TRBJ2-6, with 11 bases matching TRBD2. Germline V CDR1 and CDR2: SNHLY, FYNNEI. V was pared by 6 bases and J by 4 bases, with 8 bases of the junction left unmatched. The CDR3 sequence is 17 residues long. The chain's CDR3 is CASRLPGLAVGANVLTF. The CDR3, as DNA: TGTGCCAGCAGGCTACCGGGACTAGCGGTAGGGGCCAACGTCCTGACTTTC.

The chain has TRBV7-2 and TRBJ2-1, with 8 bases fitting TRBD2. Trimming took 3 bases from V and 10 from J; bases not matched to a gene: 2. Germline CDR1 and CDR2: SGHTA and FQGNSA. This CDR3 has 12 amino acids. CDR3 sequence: CASSFSGGEQFF. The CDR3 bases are TGTGCCAGCAGCTTTTCGGGAGGGGAGCAGTTCTTC.

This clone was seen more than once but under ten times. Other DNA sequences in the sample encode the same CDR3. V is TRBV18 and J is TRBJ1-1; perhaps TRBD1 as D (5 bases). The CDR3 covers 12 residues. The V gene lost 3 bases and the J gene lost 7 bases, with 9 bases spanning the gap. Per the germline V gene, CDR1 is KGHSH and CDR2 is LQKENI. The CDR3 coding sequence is TGTGCCAGCTCACCCGGAGGGGTTGAAGCTTTCTTT. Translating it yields CASSPGGVEAFF.

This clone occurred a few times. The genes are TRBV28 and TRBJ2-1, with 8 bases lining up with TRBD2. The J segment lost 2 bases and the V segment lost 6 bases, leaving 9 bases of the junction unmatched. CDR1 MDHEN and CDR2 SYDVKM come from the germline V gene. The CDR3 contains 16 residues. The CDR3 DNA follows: TGTGCCAGCAGGAGCGGGAGCTCCCAGGCCTACAATGAGCAGTTCTTC. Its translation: CASRSGSSQAYNEQFF.